This is a list of T cell receptor beta chains from one sample in a study of post-analysis software for immune sequencing data. MiXCR, applied by TCRdb to the PCR reads, yields one record per CDR3 protein. This sample has 170,000 or so distinct CDR3 sequences, with around 30% found just once. The sample was blood. The receptors shown here come from a girl between 10 and 17 years old with multiple sclerosis. The conserved cysteine and the conserved F or W are not part of the CDR3 here.

cdr3_aa	j_call	v_call
ASSFQPGQGLNIQY	TRBJ2-4	TRBV7-2
SARVDDYNEQF	TRBJ2-1	TRBV20-1
ASRAGTTGTDTQY	TRBJ2-3	TRBV27
ATSRSWTGKETQY	TRBJ2-5	TRBV15
ASSPRYTGEGEGETQY	TRBJ2-5	TRBV28
SAGDRDTEAF	TRBJ1-1	TRBV20-1
ASSFPQNTEAF	TRBJ1-1	TRBV5-8
SARVLTSGNTGELF	TRBJ2-2	TRBV20-1
ASSLRQGAKETQY	TRBJ2-5	TRBV5-1
ASSFSSGSPSYNKQF	TRBJ2-1	TRBV7-8
ASSSDRIRSYNEQF	TRBJ2-1	TRBV7-8
SARIPRGGFYNEQF	TRBJ2-1	TRBV20-1
ASSLEAGRNEQY	TRBJ2-7	TRBV12-3/TRBV12-4
ASILQRAQH	TRBJ1-5	TRBV5-1
ASSFTGGSQPQH	TRBJ1-5	TRBV12-3/TRBV12-4
ASSSLAGESYEQY	.	TRBV7-9
AISEPSGSGDTQY	TRBJ2-3	TRBV10-3
ASSVSGSGELF	TRBJ2-2	TRBV2
ASSLAVTSGRSYCNEQF	TRBJ2-1	TRBV7-2
ASSPRGTGGNQPQH	TRBJ1-5	TRBV6-6
ASSLAGGSGNTQY	TRBJ2-3	TRBV7-3
ASSPGTQETQY	TRBJ2-5	TRBV11-2
ASSQEEADTQY	TRBJ2-3	TRBV4-1
AFSGGVGNEQF	TRBJ2-1	TRBV10-3
SVVEGGAGYEQY	TRBJ2-7	TRBV29-1
ASSEPRDRENTEAF	TRBJ1-1	TRBV25-1